The following is a T cell receptor beta chain sequence with its context. What it recognizes is unknown. This sample was taken from a study of cytomegalovirus exposure and HLA in healthy donors. Study information: Approximately 180 million T cells yielded 110 million or so unique TCR beta sequences in earlier analysis.

Deletions cut 0 bases from V and 14 bases from J, with 17 bases between. Germline V gene lookup returns CDR1 MNHEY and CDR2 SVGAGI. CDR3 length: 15 residues. The PCR contained 60 Vbeta and 13 Jbeta primers. TCRdb keeps only in-frame clones here, not all; method: immunoSEQ multiplex PCR. Among about 140,000 clones listed, more than 70% were seen once. Overall study results and limits: An apparent linkage of common viral pathogens to several of the most significant clusters emerged in a later analysis. Rare TCR sequences predominated, though certain public TCRs were found in many donors. With further analysis later on, most CMV-associated TCR beta chains appeared HLA-restricted.

The source material was PBMCs. The chain has TRBV6-5 and TRBJ1-6; D uncertain. The TCR was taken from a male donor in good health and CMV-seropositive. CDR3 residues: CASSYSDLAGKTLHF. As DNA, the CDR3 is TGTGCCAGCAGTTACTCGGATTTGGCGGGAAAGACCCTCCACTTT.